This TCR beta chain originates from a study of blood T cells in healthy people across ages. This clonotype was detected once. Germline V gene lookup returns CDR1 MNHEY and CDR2 SMNVEV (reference sequence). CDR3 length: 16 amino acids. After removal of 10 bases from V and 4 bases from J, the junction contained 10 bases not matched to a gene. Through a sample-barcoded 5' primer and a J-beta primer mix, a second PCR was run for roughly 7 to 12 cycles. Via MiXCR, TCRdb re-called the 5' RACE reads, giving one row per CDR3 protein. The sample lists about 1.5 million distinct CDR3 sequences; approximately 43% were seen once.

What was sequenced was blood. The origin of this receptor is a woman between 18 and 30 years old in good health. The chain is built from TRBV27 and TRBJ1-4, with 12 bases aligning to TRBD1. Written as DNA, the CDR3 is TGTGCCACCTCATGGGGACAGGGGGCGAATAATGAAAAACTGTTTTTT. Encoded protein: CATSWGQGANNEKLFF.